Shown below are 13 T cell receptor beta chains from a single sample sequenced in a study of T cell responses to AZD1222 COVID-19 vaccine. TCRdb's table, derived via immunoSEQ multiplex PCR, lists solely in-frame clones and lacks some. The sample has around 77,000 clones, roughly 85% seen once. The sequencing used peripheral blood, collected on day 0 of AZD1222 vaccination. The receptors here all came from an adult in good health.

The V gene is TRBV11-3, the J gene TRBJ2-7; 9 nucleotides agree with TRBD1. The trim removed 4 bases at V and 7 bases at J, leaving 8 bases unmatched. The CDR3 is made up of 14 amino acids. Germline V gives CDR1 SGHNT, CDR2 YENEEA. CDR3 protein: CASSSRGQGYEQYF. The CDR3 DNA follows: TGTGCCAGCAGCTCCAGGGGACAGGGTTATGAGCAGTACTTC.

The chain recombines TRBV28 with TRBJ1-3; possible D gene TRBD1, 5 bases. V gave up 4 bases and J gave up 1 base, with 11 bases separating them. The germline V gene has CDR1 MDHEN and CDR2 SYDVKM. The CDR3 extends over 15 amino acids. This CDR3 is CASSSPRESGNTIYF. Here the CDR3 DNA reads TGTGCCAGCAGTTCCCCCAGGGAATCTGGAAACACCATATATTTT.

The CDR3 here is CASSEGTGGNEQFF. The CDR3, as DNA: TGTGCCAGCAGTGAAGGGACAGGGGGCAATGAGCAGTTCTTC. The chain links TRBV6-1 to TRBJ2-1, with 10 bases lining up with TRBD1. Trimming took 1 base from V and 6 from J; bases not matched to a gene: 0. The CDR3 covers 14 residues. Per the germline V gene, CDR1 is MNHNS and CDR2 is SASEGT.

In nucleotides, the CDR3 is TGTGCCAGTAGTATTACGGGGATCCAAGAGACCCAGTACTTC. Residues: CASSITGIQETQYF. The J gene is TRBJ2-5, the V gene TRBV19; weak D call: TRBD2 (5 bases). Germline V gene data show CDR1 as LNHDA and CDR2 as SQIVND (reference sequence). Trimming took 3 bases from V and 1 from J, leaving 9 bases between them. The CDR3 totals 14 residues.

The rearrangement joins TRBV5-1 to TRBJ1-1; D not resolved. V was clipped by 1 base and J by 3 bases, with 10 bases between them. The CDR3 length is 14 residues. Germline V gene data show CDR1 as SGHRS and CDR2 as YFSETQ. The CDR3 protein is CASSLPGVDTEAFF. The CDR3 DNA is TGCGCCAGCAGCTTGCCGGGAGTAGACACTGAAGCTTTCTTT.

The chain carries TRBV29-1 and TRBJ1-1; TRBD1 aligns across 7 bases. The trim removed 6 bases at V and 1 base at J, leaving 20 bases unmatched. The CDR3 consists of 18 residues. Germline CDR1 SQVTM, CDR2 ANQGSEA. DNA for the CDR3: TGCAGCGTCCACCCCCCTTGGGACAGCCCGAAGCCGAACACTGAAGCTTTCTTT. Residues: CSVHPPWDSPKPNTEAFF.

This clone is a singleton in its sample. The rearrangement joins TRBV29-1 to TRBJ2-7, with D possibly being TRBD2 (6 bases). Trimming stripped 6 bases from V and 6 bases from J, with 12 bases between. The CDR3 is 11 residues long. Germline CDR1 SQVTM, CDR2 ANQGSEA. The CDR3 region is CSVGRGLEQYF. For the CDR3, the DNA is TGCAGCGTCGGGCGGGGCCTCGAGCAGTACTTC.

The rearrangement uses TRBV28 and TRBJ2-5; tentative D call: TRBD2 (5 bases). The germline gives CDR1 MDHEN, CDR2 SYDVKM. Trimming stripped 4 bases from V and 7 bases from J, with 10 bases between. The CDR3 has 12 residues. CDR3 nucleotides: TGTGCCAGCAGTTCGGGGAGTTGGACCCAGTACTTC. Amino acid sequence: CASSSGSWTQYF.

This clone was detected a few times. The CDR3 is CASSPLAGGTNEQFF. DNA of the CDR3: TGCGCCAGCAGCCCCCTAGCGGGAGGGACGAATGAGCAGTTCTTC. The gene calls are TRBV5-1 and TRBJ2-1; 12 bases match TRBD2. Trimming removed 4 bases from V and 7 bases from J; junction bases left unmatched: 6. Looked up from germline, CDR1 is SGHRS and CDR2 is YFSETQ. This CDR3 has 15 amino acids.

This clone showed up just a few times. V and J are TRBV6-5 and TRBJ2-6; possibly TRBD1 for D (5 bases). CDR1 is MNHEY and CDR2 is SVGAGI in the germline V gene. V was pared by 8 bases and J by 0 bases, with 8 bases between. CDR3 length: 14 residues. The CDR3 DNA reads TGTGCCAGCCAGGGAAGCTCTGGGGCCAACGTCCTGACTTTC. Its protein is CASQGSSGANVLTF.

The chain recombines TRBV10-3 with TRBJ1-2, with D maybe TRBD1 (5 bases). From germline, CDR1 is ENHRY and CDR2 SYGVKD. The length of the CDR3 is 17 residues. Trimming shortened V by 0 bases and J by 2 bases, and 16 bases separated the two germline ends. The DNA of the CDR3 is TGTGCCATCAGTGAGTCCGGCACAAGGGGATTGAACTATGGCTACACCTTC. Its protein product is CAISESGTRGLNYGYTF.

The chain uses TRBV9 and TRBJ2-3, with unresolved D. The V end was cut by 0 bases, the J end by 3 bases, with 5 bases between. CDR3 size: 13 residues. Germline V gene data show CDR1 as SGDLS and CDR2 as YYNGEE. The CDR3 spells CASSVVRTDTQYF. The CDR3 coding sequence is TGTGCCAGCAGCGTAGTTAGGACAGATACGCAGTATTTT.

This clone has just one count. V gene TRBV9 combines with J gene TRBJ1-6; 10 positions agree with TRBD1. Germline-derived CDR1 and CDR2 are SGDLS and YYNGEE. CDR3 length: 15 residues. The trim removed 0 bases at V and 9 bases at J, leaving 3 bases unmatched. CDR3 region: CASSVGDRGTSPLHF. As DNA, the CDR3 is TGTGCCAGCAGCGTAGGGGACAGGGGAACTTCACCCCTCCACTTT.